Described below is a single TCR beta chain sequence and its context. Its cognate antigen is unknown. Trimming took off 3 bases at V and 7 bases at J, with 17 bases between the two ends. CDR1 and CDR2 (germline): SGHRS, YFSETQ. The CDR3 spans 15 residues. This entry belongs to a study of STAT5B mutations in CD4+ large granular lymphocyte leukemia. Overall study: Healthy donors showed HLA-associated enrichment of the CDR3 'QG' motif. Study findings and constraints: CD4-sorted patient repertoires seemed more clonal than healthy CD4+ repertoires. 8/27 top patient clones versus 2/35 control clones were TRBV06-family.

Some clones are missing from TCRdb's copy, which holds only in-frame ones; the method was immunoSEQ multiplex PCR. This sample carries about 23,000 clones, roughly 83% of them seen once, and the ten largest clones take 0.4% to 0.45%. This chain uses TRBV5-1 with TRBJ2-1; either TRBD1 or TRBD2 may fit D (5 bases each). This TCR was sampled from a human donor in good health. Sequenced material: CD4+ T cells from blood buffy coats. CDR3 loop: CASSSQVGVGNEQFF. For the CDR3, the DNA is TGCGCCAGCAGCTCCCAGGTGGGGGTAGGAAATGAGCAGTTCTTC.